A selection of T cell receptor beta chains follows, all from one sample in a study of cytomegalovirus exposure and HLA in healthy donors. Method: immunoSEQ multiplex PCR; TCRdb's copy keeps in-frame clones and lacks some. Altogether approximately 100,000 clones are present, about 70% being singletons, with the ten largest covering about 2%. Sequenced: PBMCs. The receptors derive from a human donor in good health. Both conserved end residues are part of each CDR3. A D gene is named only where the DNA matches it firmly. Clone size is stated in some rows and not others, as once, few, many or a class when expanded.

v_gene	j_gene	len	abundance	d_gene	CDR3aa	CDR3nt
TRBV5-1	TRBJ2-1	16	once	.	CASRMSGSSSYNEQFF	TGCGCCAGCCGTATGTCCGGGAGCAGCTCCTACAATGAGCAGTTCTTC
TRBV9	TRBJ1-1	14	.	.	CASSVRAENTEAFF	TGTGCCAGCAGCGTCAGGGCCGAGAACACTGAAGCTTTCTTT
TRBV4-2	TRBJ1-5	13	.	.	CASSPPGNQPQHF	TGTGCCAGCAGCCCCCCGGGCAATCAGCCCCAGCATTTT
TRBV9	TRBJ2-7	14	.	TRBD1	CASSGQGNSIEQYF	TGTGCCAGCAGCGGACAGGGGAATTCTATCGAGCAGTACTTC
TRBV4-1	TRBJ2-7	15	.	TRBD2	CASSQIAGGPMEQYF	TGCGCCAGCAGCCAAATAGCGGGAGGGCCGATGGAGCAGTACTTC
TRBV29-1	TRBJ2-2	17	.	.	CSVEDLRTGRGSGELFF	TGCAGCGTTGAAGATCTCCGGACAGGGCGGGGGTCCGGGGAGCTGTTTTTT
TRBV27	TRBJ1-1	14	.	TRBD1	CASRPDRETVEAFF	TGTGCCAGCAGACCTGACAGGGAAACTGTTGAAGCTTTCTTT
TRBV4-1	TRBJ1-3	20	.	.	CASSQVRGPPGLQSGNTIYF	TGCGCCAGCAGCCAAGTTAGGGGCCCACCGGGACTCCAAAGCGGGAACACCATATATTTT
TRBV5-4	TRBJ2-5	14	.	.	CASMGGPERETQYF	TGTGCCAGTATGGGGGGGCCGGAAAGGGAGACCCAGTACTTC
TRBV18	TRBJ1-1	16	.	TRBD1	CASSPQEGASNTEAFF	TGTGCCAGCTCACCACAGGAGGGGGCGTCTAACACTGAAGCTTTCTTT
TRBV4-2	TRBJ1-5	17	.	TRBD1	CASSQGDQGGPNQPQHF	TGTGCCAGCAGCCAAGGGGATCAGGGGGGCCCCAATCAGCCCCAGCATTTT
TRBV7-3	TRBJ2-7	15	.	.	CASSQRASGSYEQYF	TGTGCCAGCAGCCAAAGGGCCAGCGGCAGCTACGAGCAGTACTTC
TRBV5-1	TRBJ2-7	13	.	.	CASSLIHGYEQYF	TGCGCCAGCAGCTTGATACATGGCTACGAGCAGTACTTC
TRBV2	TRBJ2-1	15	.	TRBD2	CASRPRTSGNNEQFF	TGTGCCAGCAGACCCAGGACTAGCGGGAACAATGAGCAGTTCTTC
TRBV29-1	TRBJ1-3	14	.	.	CSAEGAGKGNTIYF	TGCAGCGCCGAGGGTGCGGGGAAGGGAAACACCATATATTTT
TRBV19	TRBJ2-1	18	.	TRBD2	CASSPRTGLAGGVNEQFF	TGTGCCAGTAGTCCTAGAACAGGACTAGCGGGAGGGGTAAATGAGCAGTTCTTC
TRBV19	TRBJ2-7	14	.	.	CASSIGGLAKSQYF	TGTGCCAGTAGTATTGGAGGACTCGCCAAAAGTCAGTACTTC
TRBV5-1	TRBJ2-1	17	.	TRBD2	CASSPGLAGPLSNEQFF	TGCGCCAGCAGTCCGGGCCTAGCGGGGCCCCTCAGCAATGAGCAGTTCTTC
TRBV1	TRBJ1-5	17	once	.	CTSSQLDITYSNQPQHF	TGCACCAGCAGCCAATTGGACATCACATATAGCAATCAGCCCCAGCATTTT
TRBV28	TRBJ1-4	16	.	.	CASTVPGRRANEKLFF	TGTGCCAGCACCGTTCCGGGGCGGAGGGCTAATGAAAAACTGTTTTTT
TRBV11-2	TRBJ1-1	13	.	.	CASSSTGNTEAFF	TGTGCCAGCAGCTCCACGGGGAACACTGAAGCTTTCTTT
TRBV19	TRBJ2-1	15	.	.	CASSIRTARGYEQFF	TGTGCCAGTAGTATACGGACAGCTCGGGGTTATGAGCAGTTCTTC
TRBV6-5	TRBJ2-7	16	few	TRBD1	CASSYSTGGSQLRQYF	TGTGCCAGCAGTTACTCGACAGGGGGCTCTCAACTCCGGCAGTACTTC